This TCR beta chain was found in a study of naive and memory T cell subsets (dated by TCRdb to between 2016 and 2019). Study-wide context: An open-source, UMI-based TCR alpha and beta sequencing pipeline was applied to sorted naive and memory peripheral blood T cell subsets. The results of the functional CMV T cell responses matched the IgG serology results in every case. RNA was DNase-treated and reverse transcribed with TCR constant-region primers, mostly using SuperScript III. Beyond this particular receptor, the publication reports: RNA-based TCR counts may be influenced by expression changes linked to T cell activation and differentiation. In both CD4 and CD8 cells, a rise in Gini index and a fall in Shannon and inverse Simpson diversity were observed from naive through CM, EM and EMRA. No ground truth was available to validate the repertoire findings for the naive and memory subsets. A few larger clonotypes were present in naive repertoires, especially CD8 naive repertoires, and these clonotypes were possibly memory cells re-expressing CD45RA. A clonotype was defined as a single alpha or beta chain sequence rather than as a paired alpha/beta receptor. Following error correction, more than 95% of naive TCR sequences occurred only once, which made naive abundance distributions much steeper than those of memory subsets. TCR abundance followed a power law whose exponent differed between naive and memory subsets but was consistent across the three individuals.

From the second PCR step onward, the TCR alpha chain libraries and the TCR beta chain libraries were amplified separately. CMV status of each donor was established by measuring IFNgamma production from CD4+ T cells after fresh PBMCs were stimulated overnight with CMV viral lysate. CD4 T cells were positively selected using Miltenyi beads, after which CD8 T cells were positively selected from the CD4-negative fraction. Cells stained for CD3, CD4, CD8, CD45RA, CD27 and a live/dead dye were sorted on a BD Aria II into four subsets by CD45RA and CD27. A few healthy volunteers provided blood, and each donor's sample was split into CD4 and CD8 T cells and then further divided into four differentiation subsets. About 0.11 L of peripheral blood was drawn per donor, and PBMC were isolated by Ficoll-Paque PLUS density-gradient centrifugation. After sorting, cells were lysed in RLT buffer, RNA was extracted using a Qiagen RNeasy kit, and the extracted RNA was stored at -80 degrees C.

In its sample, this clonotype was seen a few times. The clone's antigen remains unknown. Base qualities are not recorded, but no much larger clone differs from it by a single base. Receptors were amplified or captured by UMI-ligation and nested PCR. The beta constant-region primer was an equimolar mix of two oligonucleotides covering both TRBC1 and TRBC2. The ligated cDNA went through four rounds of PCR with nested alpha and beta constant-region primers together with the SP2 primer. A single-stranded oligonucleotide containing the SP2 primer and a 12-nucleotide UMI was joined to the 3' end of the cDNA by T4 RNA ligase 1. The ligation reaction was kept at 16 degrees C for about 18-25 hours. To avoid over-amplification, PCR2 was usually performed as a SYBR Green qPCR and halted once a predetermined threshold was reached. All purifications after the first were performed with Agencourt AMPure XP magnetic beads. Libraries were quantified by Qubit and checked on a TapeStation, where a main peak was expected near 650 bp. The pooled libraries were sequenced on an Illumina MiSeq using v2 2x251 paired-end kits, which usually yielded about 0.9-2.1 million reads per sample. Each sample was pooled at 3.5 to 4 nM, and about 5-7% PhiX was included to help cluster recognition. The original methods were these. FASTQ reads processed by Demultiplexor were assigned V and J genes by Decombinator through tag matching that tolerated a single base-pair mismatch. Collapsinator relied on UMIs to fix sequencing errors as well as frequency errors caused by PCR heterogeneity. CDR3Translator translated TCRs and extracted CDR3s from the conserved cysteine to the FGXG phenylalanine, flagging non-productive sequences. Gini, Shannon entropy and inverse Simpson indices were calculated on repertoires subsampled to equal numbers of UMI-defined TCRs. Within the linear range, a power law was fitted to clonotype abundance distributions using maximum likelihood. For one naive CD8 sample, the pipeline and MIGEC produced similar UMI counts, unique TCR numbers and clonal distributions. One analysis removed from the naive repertoire any naive TCRs that were also present in any memory subset from the same donor. The repertoires were searched for roughly 7,000 CMV-associated CDR3 sequences that had been compiled from VDJdb and a published dataset. TCRdb reworked the public reads: Q25 trimming with fastp, MiXCR clone assembly, productive beta chains retained. Rows merge per CDR3 protein into single entries with the most common DNA and genes. The V and J calls were determined by TCRdb, not by the authors. The sample yields 85,000 or so distinct CDR3 sequences; roughly 9.3% were counted once. The ten most abundant clones make up less than 1.5% of the sample.

Sample: naive CD8+ T cells from blood. This sample's cell subset or site label indicates: naive T cells, CD45RA high CD27+. The TCR originated in a human donor in good health.

This receptor carries the CDR3 CASSYRGRSNEQFF. The bases read TGTGCCAGCAGTTACCGCGGGAGGTCCAATGAGCAGTTCTTC. The sequence links TRBV6-2 or TRBV6-3 to TRBJ2-1; TRBD2 agrees with 8 junctional bases. Relative to germline, V is missing 2 bases and J is missing 6 bases, with 3 bases of the junction outside any gene match. The CDR3 spans 14 residues, from the cysteine through the phenylalanine. The retained sequence is limited to the CDR3, 42 bases, with the frame set at the first base. The germline V gene supplies CDR1 MNHEY and CDR2 SVGEGT.